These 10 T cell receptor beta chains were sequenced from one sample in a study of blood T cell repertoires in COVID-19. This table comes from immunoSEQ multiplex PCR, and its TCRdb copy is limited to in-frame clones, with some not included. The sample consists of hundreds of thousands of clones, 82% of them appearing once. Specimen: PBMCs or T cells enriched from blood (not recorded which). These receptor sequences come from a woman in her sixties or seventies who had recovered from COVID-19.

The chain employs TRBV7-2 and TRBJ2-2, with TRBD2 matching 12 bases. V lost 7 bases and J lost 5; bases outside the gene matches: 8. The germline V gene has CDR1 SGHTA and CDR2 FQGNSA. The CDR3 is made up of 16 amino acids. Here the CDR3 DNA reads TGTGCCAGCACCAGACTAGCGGGGGCAGGAACCGGGGAGCTGTTTTTT. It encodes CASTRLAGAGTGELFF. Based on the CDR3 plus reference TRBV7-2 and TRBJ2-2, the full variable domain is GAGVSQSPSNKVTEKGKDVELRCDPISGHTALYWYRQSLGQGLEFLIYFQGNSAPDKSGLPSDRFSAERTGGSVSTLTIQRTQQEDSAVYLCASTRLAGAGTGELFFGEGSRLTVL.

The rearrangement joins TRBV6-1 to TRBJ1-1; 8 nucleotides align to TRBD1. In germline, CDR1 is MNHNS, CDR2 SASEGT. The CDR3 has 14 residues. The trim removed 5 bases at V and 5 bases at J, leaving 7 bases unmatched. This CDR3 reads CASSRQGALTEAFF. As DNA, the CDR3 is TGTGCCAGCAGTCGGCAGGGGGCCTTGACTGAAGCTTTCTTT.

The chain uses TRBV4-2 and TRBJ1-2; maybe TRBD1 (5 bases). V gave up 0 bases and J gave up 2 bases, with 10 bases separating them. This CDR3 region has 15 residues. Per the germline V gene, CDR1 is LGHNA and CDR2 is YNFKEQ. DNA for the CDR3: TGTGCCAGCAGCCAAGATGCGGGGCAGAACTATGGCTACACCTTC. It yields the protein CASSQDAGQNYGYTF.

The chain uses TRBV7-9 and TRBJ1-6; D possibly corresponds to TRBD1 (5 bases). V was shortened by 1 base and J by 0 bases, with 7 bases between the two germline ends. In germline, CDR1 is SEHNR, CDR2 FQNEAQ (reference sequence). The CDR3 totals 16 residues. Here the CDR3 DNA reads TGTGCCAGCAGCTTAGGACAGAGCTCCTATAATTCACCCCTCCACTTT. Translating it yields CASSLGQSSYNSPLHF. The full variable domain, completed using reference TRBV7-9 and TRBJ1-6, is DTGVSQNPRHKITKRGQNVTFRCDPISEHNRLYWYRQTLGQGPEFLTYFQNEAQLEKSRLLSDRFSAERPKGSFSTLEIQRTEQGDSAMYLCASSLGQSSYNSPLHFGNGTRLTVT.

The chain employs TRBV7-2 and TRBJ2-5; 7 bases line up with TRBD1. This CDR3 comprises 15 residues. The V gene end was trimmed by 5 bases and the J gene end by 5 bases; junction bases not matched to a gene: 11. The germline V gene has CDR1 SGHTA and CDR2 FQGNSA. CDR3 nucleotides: TGTGCCAGCAGCCTTGACAGGGCCCATATGGAGACCCAGTACTTC. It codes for CASSLDRAHMETQYF.

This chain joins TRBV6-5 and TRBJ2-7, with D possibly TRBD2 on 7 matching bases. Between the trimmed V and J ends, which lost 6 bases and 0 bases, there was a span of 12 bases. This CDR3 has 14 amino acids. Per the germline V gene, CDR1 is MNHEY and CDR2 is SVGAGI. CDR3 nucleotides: TGTGCCAGCAGGGGGGGGCTGATCTCCTACGAGCAGTACTTC. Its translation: CASRGGLISYEQYF.

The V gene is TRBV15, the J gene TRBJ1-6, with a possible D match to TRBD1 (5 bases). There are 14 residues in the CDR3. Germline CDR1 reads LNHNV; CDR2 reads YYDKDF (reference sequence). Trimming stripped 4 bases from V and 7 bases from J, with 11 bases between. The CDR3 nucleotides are TGTGCCACCAGCAAGATATCAGGGAATTCACCCCTCCACTTT. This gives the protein CATSKISGNSPLHF.

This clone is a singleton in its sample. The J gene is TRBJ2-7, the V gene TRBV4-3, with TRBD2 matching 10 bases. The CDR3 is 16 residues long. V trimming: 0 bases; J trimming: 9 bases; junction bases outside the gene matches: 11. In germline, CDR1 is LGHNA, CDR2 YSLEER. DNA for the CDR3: TGCGCCAGCAGCCAAGATCTGGGACTAGCGCCCCGCGGGCAGTACTTC. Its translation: CASSQDLGLAPRGQYF.

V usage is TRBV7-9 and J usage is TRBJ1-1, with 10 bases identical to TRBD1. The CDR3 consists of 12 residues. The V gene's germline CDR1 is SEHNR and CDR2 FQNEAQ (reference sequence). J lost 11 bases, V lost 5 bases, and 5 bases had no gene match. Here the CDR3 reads CASSLPGQGAFF. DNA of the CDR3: TGTGCCAGCAGCCTACCGGGACAGGGGGCTTTCTTT.

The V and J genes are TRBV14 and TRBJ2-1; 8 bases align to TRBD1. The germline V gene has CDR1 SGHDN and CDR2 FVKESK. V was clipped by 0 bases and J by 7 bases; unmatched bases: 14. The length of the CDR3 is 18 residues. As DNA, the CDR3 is TGTGCCAGCAGCCAAGATCGCTCAGGGACAGGACACACGAATGAGCAGTTCTTC. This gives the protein CASSQDRSGTGHTNEQFF. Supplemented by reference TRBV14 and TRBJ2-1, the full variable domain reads EAGVTQFPSHSVIEKGQTVTLRCDPISGHDNLYWYRRVMGKEIKFLLHFVKESKQDESGMPNNRFLAERTGGTYSTLKVQPAELEDSGVYFCASSQDRSGTGHTNEQFFGPGTRLTVL.